Sequencing of this TCR beta chain was carried out in a study of early T cells in non-severe SARS-CoV-2 infection. Unique molecular identifiers were affixed to single, distinct cDNA molecules. TCRdb reprocessed the 5' RACE reads via MiXCR and lists one record per CDR3 protein. The data hold fewer than 30,000 distinct CDR3 sequences, with about 4.6% observed a single time. Study-level results: Using VDJdb, the matching emphasized anti-spike CD8 responses while missing private and CD4 specificities.

Ten or more counts support this clonotype. The antigen is undetermined. The sequence came from an adult who was a healthcare worker with PCR-confirmed SARS-CoV-2 infection or an uninfected control (not recorded which). The sequenced sample was whole blood.

DNA of the CDR3: TGTGCCTGGAGCTTGGCTAACTATGGCTACACCTTC. Amino acids: CAWSLANYGYTF. V and J are TRBV30 and TRBJ1-2; D call uncertain. CDR3 size: 12 residues. Germline assignment: CDR1 GTSNPN and CDR2 SVGIG (reference sequence). V gave up 3 bases and J gave up 0 bases, with 5 bases separating them.